This TCR beta chain was sequenced during a study of blood T cell repertoires in COVID-19. Clinical history as reported by participants underpinned cohort assignment. In the 2 weeks before study entry, exposed participants met a COVID-19 case, which was PCR-confirmed or clinician-diagnosed. The CDR3 covers 12 residues. Per germline, CDR1 SQVTM and CDR2 ANQGSEA. Trimming cost V 4 bases and J 4 bases; bases outside gene matches: 1. Produced via immunoSEQ multiplex PCR; TCRdb's table is partial and in-frame only. The top ten hold roughly 6.7% of the sample, which has a few hundred thousand clones, 70% to 90% seen once.

This TCR was recovered from a woman aged 45-60 years who had been exposed to COVID-19. Material: PBMCs or T cells enriched from blood (not recorded which). V usage is TRBV29-1 and J usage is TRBJ2-1; 7 bases map to TRBD1. DNA for the CDR3: TGCAGCGTTGGGGACAGTTACAATGAGCAGTTCTTC. Protein: CSVGDSYNEQFF.